The T cell receptor (beta chain) under discussion was sequenced for a study of T cells after yellow fever vaccination. Study observations and caveats: Overall, a small share of clonotypes was seen in both CD4 and CD8 compartments.

TCRdb re-analysed the 5' RACE reads in MiXCR, keeping a single row per CDR3 protein. The sample lists about 130,000 distinct CDR3 sequences; roughly 10% were seen once. Only a few counts were recorded for this clonotype. Its specificity is unknown. This CDR3 is built from 14 residues. With 6 bases removed from V and 2 bases from J, the gap between germline ends came to 10 bases. In germline, CDR1 is SGHAT, CDR2 FQNNGV. The starting material was CD8+ T cells sorted from PBMCs, obtained on the day of the yellow fever booster vaccination. The V and J genes are TRBV11-2 and TRBJ2-2; D may be TRBD1 (6 bases). This clonotype was obtained from a man aged 18-30 years who received the YFV17D yellow fever vaccine. CDR3 loop: CASSSGQNTGELFF. The DNA of the CDR3 is TGTGCCAGCAGTTCGGGACAAAACACCGGGGAGCTGTTTTTT.